This T cell receptor (beta chain) was identified in a study of shared clonotypes between healthy human individuals. Clones were read by immunoSEQ multiplex PCR, and TCRdb kept only the in-frame ones, dropping some. The sample lists 980,000 or so clones, less than 85% occurring once. CDR1 and CDR2 (germline): SGDLS, YYNGEE. The CDR3 contains 15 residues. V dropped 3 bases and J dropped 6; count of bases not matched to a gene: 8. The TCR was taken from a man younger than 30 in good health. Sequencing was performed on memory CD4+ T cells sorted from blood. As for subset: CD45RA-negative fraction. The V and J genes are TRBV9 and TRBJ2-7, with 11 bases matching TRBD2. CDR3 DNA: TGTGCCAGCAGCGCAGAACTAGCGGGAGCTCGCGAGCAGTACTTC. Amino acid sequence: CASSAELAGAREQYF.